This T cell receptor (beta chain) was profiled in a study of cytomegalovirus exposure and HLA in healthy donors. Whole-study findings and limits: Among the most significant clusters, several appeared linked to common viral pathogens in a later analysis. Cytomegalovirus-associated TCR beta chains were listed, numbering roughly 150.

Points on this clone: Its target is not known.

Germline V lookup: CDR1 SEHNR, CDR2 FQNEAQ (reference sequence). This CDR3 is 18 amino acids long. Deletions cut 1 base from V and 10 bases from J, with 25 bases between. Donors sampled were nominally healthy, though unrecorded immune exposures were likely. PCR involved 60 Vbeta and 13 Jbeta primers. Repertoires were generated with immunoSEQ multiplex PCR, while TCRdb's copy carries only in-frame clones and drops some. This table has 85,000 to 120,000 clones, 71% appearing once. Sequenced: PBMCs. The chain carries TRBV7-9 and TRBJ1-4; a weak D match, TRBD1 (5 bases). This clonotype was sampled from a female donor in good health and CMV-seronegative. CDR3 residues: CASSLEGHRKVIWGKLFF. CDR3 nucleotide sequence: TGTGCCAGCAGCTTAGAAGGTCACAGGAAGGTGATTTGGGGAAAACTGTTTTTT. Full variable domain (rest looked up from reference TRBV7-9 and TRBJ1-4): DTGVSQNPRHKITKRGQNVTFRCDPISEHNRLYWYRQTLGQGPEFLTYFQNEAQLEKSRLLSDRFSAERPKGSFSTLEIQRTEQGDSAMYLCASSLEGHRKVIWGKLFFGSGTQLSVL.